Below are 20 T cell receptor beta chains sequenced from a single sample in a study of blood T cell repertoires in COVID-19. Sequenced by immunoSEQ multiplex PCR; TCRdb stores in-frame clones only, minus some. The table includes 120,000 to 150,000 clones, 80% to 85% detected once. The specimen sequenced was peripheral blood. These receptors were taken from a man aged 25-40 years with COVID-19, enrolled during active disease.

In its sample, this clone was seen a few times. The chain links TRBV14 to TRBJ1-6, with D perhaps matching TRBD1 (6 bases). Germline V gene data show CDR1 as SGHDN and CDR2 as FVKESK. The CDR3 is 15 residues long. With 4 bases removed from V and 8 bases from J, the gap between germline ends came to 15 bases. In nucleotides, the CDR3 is TGTGCCAGCAGCCGAGTGTCGACAGGCGATTCACCCCTCCACTTT. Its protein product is CASSRVSTGDSPLHF. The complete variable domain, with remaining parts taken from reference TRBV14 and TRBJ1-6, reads EAGVTQFPSHSVIEKGQTVTLRCDPISGHDNLYWYRRVMGKEIKFLLHFVKESKQDESGMPNNRFLAERTGGTYSTLKVQPAELEDSGVYFCASSRVSTGDSPLHFGNGTRLTVT.

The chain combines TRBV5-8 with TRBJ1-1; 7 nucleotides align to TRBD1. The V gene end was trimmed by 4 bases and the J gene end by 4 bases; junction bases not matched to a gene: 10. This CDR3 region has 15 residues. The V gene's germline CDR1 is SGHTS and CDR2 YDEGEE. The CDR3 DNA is TGTGCCAGCAGCCGCTCGGGGACAGTCTCCACTGAAGCTTTCTTT. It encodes CASSRSGTVSTEAFF.

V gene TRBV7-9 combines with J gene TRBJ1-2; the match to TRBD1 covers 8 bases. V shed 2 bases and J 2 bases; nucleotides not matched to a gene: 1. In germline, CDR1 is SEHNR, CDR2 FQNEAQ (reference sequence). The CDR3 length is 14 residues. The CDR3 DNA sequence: TGTGCCAGCAGCTTAACAGGGGGGAACTATGGCTACACCTTC. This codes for CASSLTGGNYGYTF.

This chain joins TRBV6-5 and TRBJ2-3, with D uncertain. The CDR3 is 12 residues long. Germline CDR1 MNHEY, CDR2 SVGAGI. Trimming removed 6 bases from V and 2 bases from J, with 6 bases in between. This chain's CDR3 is CASRADTDTQYF. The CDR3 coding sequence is TGTGCCAGCAGGGCCGACACAGATACGCAGTATTTT.

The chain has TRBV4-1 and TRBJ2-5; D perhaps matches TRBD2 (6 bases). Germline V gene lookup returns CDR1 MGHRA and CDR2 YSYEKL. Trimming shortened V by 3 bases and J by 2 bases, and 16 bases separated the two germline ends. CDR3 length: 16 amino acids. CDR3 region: CASSQGPGLNQETQYF. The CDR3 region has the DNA TGCGCCAGCAGCCAGGGACCGGGACTGAATCAAGAGACCCAGTACTTC.

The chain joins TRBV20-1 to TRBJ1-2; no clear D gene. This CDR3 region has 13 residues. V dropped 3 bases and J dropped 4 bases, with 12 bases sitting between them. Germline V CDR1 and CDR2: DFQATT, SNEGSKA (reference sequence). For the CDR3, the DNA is TGCAGTGCTAGTAAGACAAGTCTCTATGGCTACACCTTC. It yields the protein CSASKTSLYGYTF.

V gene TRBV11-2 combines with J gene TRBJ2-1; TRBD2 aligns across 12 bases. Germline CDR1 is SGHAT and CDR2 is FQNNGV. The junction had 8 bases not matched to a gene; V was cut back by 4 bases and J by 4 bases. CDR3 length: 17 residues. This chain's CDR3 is CASSSRLAGAGYNEQFF. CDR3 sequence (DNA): TGTGCCAGCAGCTCCCGACTAGCGGGAGCGGGGTACAATGAGCAGTTCTTC.

This CDR3 is CASRVSEMREGLYNEQFF. The CDR3 bases are TGCGCCAGCAGAGTATCGGAAATGCGGGAGGGCCTGTACAATGAGCAGTTCTTC. The genes are TRBV10-1 and TRBJ2-1, with TRBD2 matching 9 bases. Germline trimming cut 6 bases from V and 4 bases from J; bases unmatched to any gene: 16. This CDR3 is 18 amino acids long. Germline V gene lookup returns CDR1 WNHNN and CDR2 SYGVQD (reference sequence).

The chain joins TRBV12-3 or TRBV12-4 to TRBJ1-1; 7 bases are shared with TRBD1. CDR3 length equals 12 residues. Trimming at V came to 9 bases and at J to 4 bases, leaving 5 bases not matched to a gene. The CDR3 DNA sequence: TGTGCCAGTCGGACAGGTCCCACTGAAGCTTTCTTT. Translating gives CASRTGPTEAFF.

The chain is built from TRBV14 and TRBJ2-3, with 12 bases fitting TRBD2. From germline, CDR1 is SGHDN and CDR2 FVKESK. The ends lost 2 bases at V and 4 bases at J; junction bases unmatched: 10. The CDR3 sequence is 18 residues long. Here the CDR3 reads CASSQQSTRLAGADTQYF. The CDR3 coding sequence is TGTGCCAGCAGCCAACAATCGACGAGACTAGCGGGAGCAGATACGCAGTATTTT.

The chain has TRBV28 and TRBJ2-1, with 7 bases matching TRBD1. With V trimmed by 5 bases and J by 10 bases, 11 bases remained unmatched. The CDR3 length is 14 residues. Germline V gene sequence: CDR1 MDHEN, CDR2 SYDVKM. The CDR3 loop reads CASSRPQGRREQFF. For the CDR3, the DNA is TGTGCCAGCAGTAGACCACAGGGGCGACGGGAGCAGTTCTTC.

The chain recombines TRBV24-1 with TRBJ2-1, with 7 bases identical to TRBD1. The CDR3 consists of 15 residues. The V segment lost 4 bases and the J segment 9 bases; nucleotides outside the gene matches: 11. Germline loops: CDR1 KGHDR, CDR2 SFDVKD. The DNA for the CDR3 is TGTGCCACCAGTGAAAGTACACAGGGGAAGAGTGAGCAGTTCTTC. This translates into CATSESTQGKSEQFF.

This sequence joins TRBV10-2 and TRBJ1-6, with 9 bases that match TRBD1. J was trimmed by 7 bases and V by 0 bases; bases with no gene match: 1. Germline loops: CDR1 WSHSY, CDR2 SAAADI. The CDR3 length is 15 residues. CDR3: CASSESDRGNSPLHF. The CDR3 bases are TGCGCCAGCAGTGAGTCCGACAGGGGGAATTCACCCCTCCACTTT.

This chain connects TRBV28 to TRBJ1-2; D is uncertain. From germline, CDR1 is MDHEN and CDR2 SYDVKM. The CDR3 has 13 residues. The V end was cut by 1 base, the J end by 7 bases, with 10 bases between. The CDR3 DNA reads TGTGCCAGCAGTTTATCGGGGTTGGGTGGCTACACCTTC. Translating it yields CASSLSGLGGYTF.

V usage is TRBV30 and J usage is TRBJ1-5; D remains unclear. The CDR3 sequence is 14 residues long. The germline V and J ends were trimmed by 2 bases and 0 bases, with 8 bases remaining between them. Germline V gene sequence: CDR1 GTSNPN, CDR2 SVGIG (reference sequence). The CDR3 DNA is TGTGCCTGGAGTCACCGGGGTAGCAATCAGCCCCAGCATTTT. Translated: CAWSHRGSNQPQHF.

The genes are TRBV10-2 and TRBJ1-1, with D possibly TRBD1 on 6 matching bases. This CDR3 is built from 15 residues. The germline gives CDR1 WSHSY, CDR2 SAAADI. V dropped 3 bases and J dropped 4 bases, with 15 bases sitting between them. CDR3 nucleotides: TGCGCCAGCAGTGAAGTACAGGGTGTCGGCACTGAAGCTTTCTTT. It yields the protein CASSEVQGVGTEAFF.

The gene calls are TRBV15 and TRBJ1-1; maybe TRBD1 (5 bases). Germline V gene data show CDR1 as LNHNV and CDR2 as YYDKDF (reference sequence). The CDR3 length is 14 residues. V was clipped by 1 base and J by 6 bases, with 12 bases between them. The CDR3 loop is CATSRGPGDAEAFF. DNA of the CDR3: TGTGCCACCAGCAGAGGTCCGGGGGACGCTGAAGCTTTCTTT.

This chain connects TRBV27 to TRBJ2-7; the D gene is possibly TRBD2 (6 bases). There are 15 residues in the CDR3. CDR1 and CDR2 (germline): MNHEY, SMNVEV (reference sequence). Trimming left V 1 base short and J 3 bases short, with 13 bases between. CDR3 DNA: TGTGCCAGCAGTTTATACGGGACTCGCAACTACGAGCAGTACTTC. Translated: CASSLYGTRNYEQYF.

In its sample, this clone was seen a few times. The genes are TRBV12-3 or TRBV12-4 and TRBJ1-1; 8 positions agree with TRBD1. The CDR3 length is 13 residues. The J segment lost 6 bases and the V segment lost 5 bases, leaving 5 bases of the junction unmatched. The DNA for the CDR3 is TGTGCCAGCAGTCACGGACAGGGTTCTGAAGCTTTCTTT. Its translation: CASSHGQGSEAFF.

The CDR3 reads CASRATSGSYEQYF. In nucleotides, the CDR3 is TGTGCCAGCAGGGCAACTAGCGGATCCTACGAGCAGTACTTC. The chain carries TRBV6-5 and TRBJ2-7, with TRBD2 matching 8 bases. The V gene's germline CDR1 is MNHEY and CDR2 SVGAGI. This CDR3 has 14 amino acids. With 6 bases clipped from V and 1 base from J, the junction kept 5 bases outside the gene matches.